This is a list of T cell receptor beta chains from one sample in a study of sequential checkpoint blockade in melanoma. Produced via immunoSEQ multiplex PCR; TCRdb's table is partial and in-frame only. The table lists some 30,000 clones, 75% to 90% of them singletons. The sequences come from CD8+ T cells sorted from blood (inferred from file names), collected from a patient given nivolumab and ipilimumab in sequence. The receptors stem from a human donor with melanoma. CDR3s include the opening cysteine and the closing phenylalanine or tryptophan. D genes are given only for firm matches. Part of the rows lack a size; the others show once, few, many or a class for expanded clones.

J gene,V gene,D gene,clone size,CDR3 length,CDR3 protein,CDR3 DNA
TRBJ1-5,TRBV19,TRBD1,NA,14,CASKDRDLNQPQHF,TGTGCCAGTAAAGACAGGGACCTCAATCAGCCCCAGCATTTT
TRBJ2-5,TRBV15,NA,NA,14,CATSRAQGWETQYF,TGTGCCACCAGCAGAGCCCAGGGGTGGGAGACCCAGTACTTC
TRBJ1-1,TRBV5-4,NA,once,15,CASSFFGGGPTEAFF,TGTGCCAGCAGCTTTTTTGGGGGGGGGCCCACTGAAGCTTTCTTT
TRBJ1-4,TRBV5-5,TRBD1,NA,15,CASSLGQATNEKLFF,TGTGCCAGCAGCCTGGGACAGGCAACTAATGAAAAACTGTTTTTT
TRBJ1-6,TRBV19,NA,few,15,CASSLVADYNSPLHF,TGTGCCAGTAGCCTCGTGGCCGACTATAATTCACCCCTCCACTTT
TRBJ2-5,TRBV19,NA,NA,15,CASSTYQRDQETQYF,TGTGCCAGTAGTACTTACCAGCGAGACCAAGAGACCCAGTACTTC
TRBJ2-7,TRBV27,NA,NA,11,CASSFGSEQYF,TGTGCCAGCAGTTTCGGTTCCGAGCAGTACTTC
TRBJ1-2,TRBV5-4,TRBD1,NA,13,CASSFRGRVGYTF,TGTGCCAGCAGCTTCAGGGGGCGGGTTGGCTACACCTTC
TRBJ1-1,TRBV10-2,NA,NA,13,CASSDGGGTEAFF,TGCGCCAGCAGTGATGGGGGGGGAACCGAAGCTTTCTTT
TRBJ1-2,TRBV11-2,TRBD1,NA,14,CASSLDGTGDGYTF,TGTGCCAGCAGCTTAGATGGGACAGGGGATGGCTACACCTTC
TRBJ2-1,TRBV7-6,TRBD1,NA,17,CASSPHTSGTGSNEQFF,TGTGCCAGCAGCCCCCATACGAGCGGGACAGGGAGCAATGAGCAGTTCTTC
TRBJ2-1,TRBV12-5,NA,NA,15,CASGFLQGTYNEQFF,TGTGCTAGTGGTTTCTTACAGGGAACTTACAATGAGCAGTTCTTC
TRBJ2-7,TRBV28,TRBD1,NA,14,CASSPSGQGSEQYF,TGTGCCAGCAGTCCGTCGGGACAGGGGTCCGAGCAGTACTTC
TRBJ1-2,TRBV6-1,TRBD1,NA,14,CASSEGDRNYGYTF,TGTGCCAGCAGTGAAGGGGACAGGAACTATGGCTACACCTTC
TRBJ2-7,TRBV19,TRBD2,NA,15,CASGPRTSGNYEQYF,TGTGCCAGTGGACCTCGGACTAGCGGGAACTACGAGCAGTACTTC
TRBJ2-7,TRBV15,NA,NA,17,CATSRDLEGGEVWEQYF,TGTGCCACCAGCAGAGATCTAGAAGGGGGGGAGGTTTGGGAGCAGTACTTC
TRBJ2-5,TRBV27,TRBD1,NA,16,CASSPGPGQVQETQYF,TGTGCCAGCAGTCCCGGACCGGGACAGGTACAAGAGACCCAGTACTTC
TRBJ1-2,TRBV9,NA,NA,15,CASSVEGGAGYGYTF,TGTGCCAGCAGCGTAGAGGGGGGGGCCGGCTATGGCTACACCTTC
TRBJ2-7,TRBV6-6,TRBD2,once,14,CASSYAGLAYEQYF,TGTGCCAGCAGTTACGCGGGACTAGCCTACGAGCAGTACTTC
TRBJ1-4,TRBV28,NA,NA,13,CASSFPDSEKLFF,TGTGCCAGCAGTTTCCCGGACAGTGAAAAACTGTTTTTT
TRBJ1-5,TRBV19,NA,NA,16,CASSIGWTISNQPQHF,TGTGCCAGTAGTATAGGTTGGACAATTAGCAATCAGCCCCAGCATTTT
TRBJ1-4,TRBV28,NA,few,14,CASSDLTTNEKLFF,TGTGCCAGCAGTGATCTAACAACTAATGAAAAACTGTTTTTT
TRBJ1-1,TRBV27,NA,NA,14,CASSLFGGGTEAFF,TGTGCCAGCAGTTTATTCGGGGGAGGAACTGAAGCTTTCTTT
TRBJ1-1,TRBV6-5,NA,NA,15,CASSYSETLNTEAFF,TGTGCCAGCAGTTACTCTGAGACACTGAACACTGAAGCTTTCTTT
TRBJ2-7,TRBV6-5,TRBD2,NA,15,CASSYGGLAGSEQYF,TGTGCCAGCAGTTACGGGGGACTAGCGGGGAGTGAGCAGTACTTC
TRBJ2-3,TRBV28,TRBD2,once,17,CASSSSGLAGRTDTQYF,TGTGCCAGCAGTTCTTCCGGACTAGCGGGGCGCACAGATACGCAGTATTTT
TRBJ2-7,TRBV13,NA,NA,14,CASSHRREPDEQYF,TGTGCCAGCAGCCACCGGCGGGAACCCGACGAGCAGTACTTC
TRBJ2-7,TRBV28,NA,NA,14,CASSLVGGGYEQYF,TGTGCCAGCAGTTTAGTGGGGGGAGGCTACGAGCAGTACTTC
TRBJ1-5,TRBV19,NA,NA,16,CASSMVASHSNQPQHF,TGTGCCAGTAGTATGGTAGCCAGCCATAGCAATCAGCCCCAGCATTTT
TRBJ2-5,TRBV6-5,NA,NA,14,CASSYSPGLETQYF,TGTGCCAGCAGTTACTCACCGGGGTTGGAGACCCAGTACTTC
TRBJ2-3,TRBV4-3,NA,medium-sized,17,CASSQDFGGRTQDTQYF,TGCGCCAGCAGCCAAGATTTTGGAGGCAGAACCCAAGATACGCAGTATTTT
TRBJ2-7,TRBV27,NA,NA,13,CASSLGTSYEQYF,TGTGCCAGCAGTTTAGGCACCTCCTACGAGCAGTACTTC
TRBJ1-1,TRBV4-1,TRBD1,NA,16,CASSQGGGQANTEAFF,TGCGCCAGCAGCCAAGGGGGCGGACAGGCGAACACTGAAGCTTTCTTT
TRBJ2-3,TRBV7-9,TRBD1,few,18,CASSLPTGTGVVTDTQYF,TGTGCCAGCAGCTTACCTACCGGGACAGGAGTGGTTACAGATACGCAGTATTTT
TRBJ1-6,TRBV2,NA,NA,15,CASSEGGRGYSPLHF,TGTGCCAGCAGTGAAGGGGGCAGAGGATATTCACCCCTCCACTTT
TRBJ1-2,TRBV6-4,TRBD1,NA,12,CASSSTGFGYTF,TGTGCCAGCAGCTCGACAGGGTTCGGCTACACCTTC
TRBJ1-1,TRBV6-5,TRBD1,NA,16,CASSYSMRQGDTEAFF,TGTGCCAGCAGTTACTCCATGAGACAGGGAGACACTGAAGCTTTCTTT
TRBJ2-1,TRBV11-2,TRBD2,NA,12,CASSFLAAEQFF,TGTGCCAGCAGCTTCCTAGCGGCTGAGCAGTTCTTC
TRBJ2-2,TRBV7-9,NA,NA,15,CASTMTGAGTGELFF,TGTGCCAGCACCATGACAGGCGCTGGGACCGGGGAGCTGTTTTTT
TRBJ2-7,TRBV7-8,TRBD1,NA,17,CASSLVGTGGLFREQYF,TGTGCCAGCAGCTTAGTTGGGACAGGGGGTCTGTTCCGCGAGCAGTACTTC
TRBJ2-7,TRBV29-1,NA,NA,13,CSVAEGSSYEQYF,TGCAGCGTTGCGGAGGGGAGCTCCTACGAGCAGTACTTC
TRBJ2-1,TRBV29-1,TRBD2,NA,13,CSVIGLARNEQFF,TGCAGCGTTATTGGACTAGCTCGTAATGAGCAGTTCTTC
TRBJ2-7,TRBV7-9,NA,NA,14,CASSHGQISSQQYF,TGTGCCAGCAGCCACGGACAGATTTCTTCCCAGCAGTACTTC
TRBJ1-1,TRBV2,NA,NA,14,CASSAMGGLFEAFF,TGTGCCAGCAGTGCCATGGGGGGACTGTTTGAAGCTTTCTTT
TRBJ2-7,TRBV7-9,NA,NA,13,CASSSRGPYEQYF,TGTGCCAGCAGCTCCCGAGGCCCCTACGAGCAGTACTTC
TRBJ2-2,TRBV2,TRBD1,few,16,CASRDRGFLNTGELFF,TGTGCCAGCAGGGACAGGGGGTTTTTGAACACCGGGGAGCTGTTTTTT
TRBJ1-3,TRBV6-5,NA,NA,13,CASGSLPGNTIYF,TGTGCCAGCGGTTCACTTCCTGGAAACACCATATATTTT
TRBJ2-1,TRBV7-9,NA,NA,15,CASISPSGSYNEQFF,TGTGCCAGCATCTCCCCGTCGGGCTCCTACAATGAGCAGTTCTTC
TRBJ2-4,TRBV7-9,NA,NA,15,CASSLDRGGVNIQYF,TGTGCCAGCAGCTTAGATAGGGGAGGTGTGAACATTCAGTACTTC
TRBJ1-1,TRBV4-3,NA,NA,13,CASSQRGGTEAFF,TGCGCCAGCAGCCAACGCGGGGGCACTGAAGCTTTCTTT
TRBJ2-2,TRBV5-3,NA,NA,13,CARSFGFPGELFF,TGTGCCAGAAGCTTCGGGTTCCCCGGGGAGCTGTTTTTT
TRBJ2-6,TRBV13,TRBD1,NA,16,CASSAWTGAGANVLTF,TGTGCCAGCAGCGCCTGGACAGGGGCTGGGGCCAACGTCCTGACTTTC
TRBJ2-3,TRBV29-1,TRBD1,NA,16,CSVSGQGASSTDTQYF,TGCAGCGTGTCCGGACAGGGGGCCTCTAGCACAGATACGCAGTATTTT